The 5 T cell receptor beta chains below were found in one sample sequenced in a study of T cells in Graves' hyperthyroidism and ophthalmopathy. Amplified TCR beta CDR3 regions derived from RNA transcripts. HTBI primers were the set used in a first-round RT-PCR of the TCR CDR3. One entry per CDR3 protein, called by TCRdb with MiXCR from the multiplex PCR reads. The data contain hundreds of thousands of distinct CDR3 sequences, 14% of them singletons. The sequenced material came from blood. The receptor set was obtained from a woman between 18 and 29 years old with Graves' hyperthyroidism.

Comments on this clonotype: A clone one base away is much larger, so this may be a read error. The chain has TRBV20-1 and TRBJ2-1; 10 nucleotides line up with TRBD2. This CDR3 comprises 20 residues. CDR1 is DFQATT, CDR2 SNEGSKA, per germline (reference sequence). The DNA for the CDR3 is TGCAGTACTAGGCCCGTAGCGGGAGGTCCCTCAGCGGGCTCCTACAATGAGCAGTTCTTC. This translates into CSTRPVAGGPSAGSYNEQFF.

In its sample, this clonotype was seen many times. The chain has TRBV4-1 and TRBJ2-2; 15 nucleotides match TRBD2. The CDR3 runs 17 residues. From germline, CDR1 is MGHRA and CDR2 YSYEKL. Trimming cost V 4 bases and J 1 base; bases outside gene matches: 1. CDR3 nucleotide sequence: TGCGCCAGCAGCCCGGGACTAGCGGGAGGGAACACCGGGGAGCTGTTTTTT. Encoded protein: CASSPGLAGGNTGELFF.

The V and J genes are TRBV30 and TRBJ2-7; possible D gene TRBD2, 6 bases. In germline, CDR1 is GTSNPN, CDR2 SVGIG (reference sequence). Trimming cost V 1 base and J 3 bases, with 13 bases left between them. There are 14 residues in the CDR3. CDR3 residues: CAWSGLGVLYEQYF. The CDR3 coding sequence is TGTGCCTGGAGTGGACTAGGGGTACTCTACGAGCAGTACTTC.

This clonotype was found many times. The CDR3: CASSQSGRADEQFF. The CDR3 DNA follows: TGTGCCAGCAGCCAGAGCGGGAGGGCCGATGAGCAGTTCTTC. The chain is built from TRBV3-1 and TRBJ2-1; 10 bases agree with TRBD2. Unmatched junction bases numbered 4, after V lost 3 bases and J lost 8 bases. CDR1 LGHDT and CDR2 YNNKEL come from the germline V gene (reference sequence). This CDR3 has 14 residues.

This clonotype was recorded a few times. The chain links TRBV11-2 to TRBJ2-1; D not certain. The V end was cut by 5 bases, the J end by 3 bases, with 14 bases between. This CDR3 has 15 amino acids. The germline gives CDR1 SGHAT, CDR2 FQNNGV. The CDR3 nucleotides read TGTGCCAGCAGCCCCCATTCGGGCGTCTACAATGAGCAGTTCTTC. It yields the protein CASSPHSGVYNEQFF.